This T cell receptor beta chain was observed in a study of OX40 agonist ivuxolimab in advanced cancers. Study-wide context: Ivuxolimab, which targeted the costimulatory receptor OX40 (CD134), was an agonistic, fully human IgG2 monoclonal antibody. Patients were allowed to have had prior anti-PD-1, anti-PD-L1 or anti-CTLA-4 therapy, and more than 30% of the dose-escalation patients had previously received checkpoint inhibitors. Among the roughly 50 dose-escalation patients, around 19 had hepatocellular carcinoma, about 15 melanoma, 9 renal cell carcinoma and 9 head and neck cancer. The paper covers the monotherapy dose-escalation part of the phase I ivuxolimab trial, which included N = 52 patients. Three dose-escalation patients achieved partial responses, one with hepatocellular carcinoma and two with cutaneous melanoma. The dose-escalation cohort was roughly 87% male with a mean age of roughly 62 years, ranging from roughly 23 to 85. Peripheral TCRbeta sequencing was intended to test whether TCR sequence diversity was altered and clonal T-cell expansion was caused by ivuxolimab. Intravenous ivuxolimab was administered to patients every 2 weeks at six dose levels: 0.01, 0.1, 0.3, 1.5, 3 and 10 mg/kg.

In regard to this clone: Its antigen is not yet known. No quality values exist for individual bases; no much larger clone is one base distant.

Broader findings and caveats from the paper: At doses from 0.1 to 3.0 mg/kg, clonal expansion was seen in both CD4+ and CD8+ blood T cells between baseline and week 6. After ivuxolimab, CD8+ T cells had more expanded clones than CD4+ T cells on average. Low levels of normalized T-cell clonal expansion were also seen in some patients who did not respond. In partial responders in the 0.1-3.0 mg/kg groups, normalized peripheral clonal expansion was found to be among the lowest, especially among CD8+ T cells. Which antigens the clonally expanded peripheral T cells were specific for was not determined.

To sequence the TCRbeta CDR3 region, genomic DNA was isolated from the sorted cells. The immunoSEQ Assay was used to sequence the TCRbeta CDR3 regions. The clones in this table, taken by TCRdb from immuneACCESS, are in-frame only. Not every clone is retained; where verified, under half of the shortfall comes from an unresolved V gene, and the cause of the rest is unknown. This sample has approximately 69,000 clones in its table, and 85% of those were observed once. The ten most abundant clones make up approximately 5.6% of the sample. The trial excluded patients who had a history of autoimmune disease or who were on systemic immunosuppression. In every dose cohort, peripheral blood was drawn for TCR sequencing at baseline, cycle 4 day 1, and cycle 7 day 1. Samples were obtained from an open-label, multicenter, first-in-human phase I dose-escalation trial of ivuxolimab. The trial enrolled adults with locally advanced or metastatic head and neck squamous cell, hepatocellular, melanoma or renal cell carcinoma. Before TCR sequencing, CD4+ T cells and CD8+ T cells from peripheral blood were sorted into separate populations.

The CDR1 and CDR2 encoded by the germline V gene are SGDLS and YYNGEE. The V end loses 4 bases and the J end loses 9 bases, and a stretch of 14 bases separates them. From the cysteine through the phenylalanine, the CDR3 covers 13 amino acids. The read is trimmed to its CDR3 DNA, 39 bases read in frame from base 1. This material consisted of CD4+ or CD8+ T cells sorted from blood, taken in a trial of the OX40 agonist ivuxolimab. The sequence joins TRBV9 to TRBJ1-5, with TRBD1 as a weak D call on 5 bases. This sequence originates from an adult with an advanced solid tumor such as melanoma, head and neck, liver or kidney cancer. This receptor carries the CDR3 CASSSGRRGPQHF. The nucleotide sequence is TGTGCCAGCAGCTCGGGACGGCGAGGGCCCCAGCATTTT.